The sequence of this T cell receptor beta chain was determined in a study of metastatic and nonmetastatic thyroid tumors. For the study at large: Repertoire comparisons spanned blood and tumor or nodule tissue from malignant and benign thyroid patients. Whole-study results and caveats: Malignant thyroid tumors reportedly had TCR beta diversity that was significantly higher than in benign nodules, in blood and tumor.

TCRdb redid the clone calls on the PCR reads using MiXCR. Counted here are about 43,000 clones, 3% to 3.5% occurring once; the ten biggest clones make up approximately 9.8%. Thyroid surgery took place with no prior treatment in any patient. This clone was recorded many times. Its antigen is as yet unknown. V lost 1 base and J lost 2; bases outside the gene matches: 5. The V gene's germline CDR1 is SGHVS and CDR2 FNYEAQ. The CDR3 has 16 amino acids. Sequencing was done on a sample of blood. The TCR was taken from a female donor with papillary thyroid cancer or a benign thyroid nodule (not recorded which). Some clones in this sample may be carry-over from other donors' samples. The chain carries TRBV7-6 and TRBJ2-1; 7 bases match TRBD1. The CDR3 here is CASSLGTGTAYNEQFF. CDR3 nucleotides: TGTGCCAGCAGCTTAGGGACCGGGACAGCCTACAATGAGCAGTTCTTC. Together with reference TRBV7-6 and TRBJ2-1, the CDR3 gives the full variable domain: GAGVSQSPRYKVTKRGQDVALRCDPISGHVSLYWYRQALGQGPEFLTYFNYEAQQDKSGLPNDRFSAERPEGSISTLTIQRTEQRDSAMYRCASSLGTGTAYNEQFFGPGTRLTVL.